This T cell receptor (beta chain) was captured by sequencing in a study of blood T cell repertoires in COVID-19. On the study more broadly: There were acute and convalescent COVID-19 samples, and they came from the United States, Italy and Spain.

Profiling relied on immunoSEQ multiplex PCR, and the TCRdb table lists in-frame clones only, not all of them. The table shows more than 400,000 clones, with 90% occurring only once. Researchers sorted participants into cohorts using their self-reported clinical history. The sample was PBMCs or T cells enriched from blood (not recorded which). This TCR was sampled from a man aged 18 to 29 who had recovered from COVID-19.

The CDR3 loop is CASSVGDSMYEQYF. The CDR3 nucleotides are TGTGCCAGCAGCGTAGGGGACTCCATGTACGAGCAGTACTTC. The rearrangement uses TRBV9 and TRBJ2-7; TRBD2 is a possible D gene (6 bases). The germline gives CDR1 SGDLS, CDR2 YYNGEE. The CDR3 covers 14 residues. Deletions cut 0 bases from V and 4 bases from J, with 11 bases between.